This T cell receptor beta chain originates from a study of shared clonotypes between healthy human individuals (dated by TCRdb to the early 2020s). The study in broad terms: A couple of women and a few men aged 18 to 49 years were included in the cohort. For each donor, CD4 naive and CD4 memory were each run on three plates, CD8 naive on two plates, and CD8 memory on one plate. The study deeply sequenced blood TCR repertoires of five healthy adults to estimate repertoire size and the extent of clonotype sharing between individuals. Libraries were prepared and TCR repertoires were sequenced by different laboratories using diverse techniques, in order to increase sequencing depth and limit assay-specific biases. Each donor's leukapheresis produced roughly between about 0.9 and 9.5 billion PBMCs.

The CDR3 sequence holds 17 residues, the cysteine and phenylalanine included. Only the CDR3 part of the read is kept: 51 bases, read in frame from the first base. The germline V gene gives CDR1 as WSHSY and CDR2 as SAAADI. At the junction V is shortened by 0 bases and J by 3 bases, with 17 bases in between. The donors were healthy, HIV-negative adults with no recently reported acute infections or vaccinations. Every donor was a Caucasian adult residing in Nashville, Tennessee, USA. CD4+ T cells were enriched by magnetic negative selection; naive cells were then positively selected on CD45RA, and the negative fraction formed the memory subset. Blood was obtained by leukapheresis, after which PBMCs were separated by Ficoll-Histopaque density gradient centrifugation and cryopreserved in liquid nitrogen vapor phase. Analytical flow cytometry was used to check the purity and quantity of each magnetically sorted T cell population. Genomic DNA was isolated from each sorted fraction and quantified by UV absorbance on a Nanodrop 2000c.

Using the deep immunoSEQ assay, multiplex PCR amplified TCR CDR3 regions from genomic DNA. Genomic DNA extracted from each cell subset was distributed evenly over all wells of several immunoSEQ 96-well plates, and each plate served as one replicate. For sorted subsets, 200 to 250 ng genomic DNA, equal to 30,000 or so T cell genomes, was loaded into each replicate PCR. Purified libraries were quantified with a Qubit 3.0 fluorometer, sized on a Bioanalyzer 2100, and re-quantified with the KAPA Library Quantification kit. Every immunoSEQ 96-well plate was sequenced on a dedicated single-read 150-cycle Illumina NextSeq 550 flow cell. Regarding the original processing steps: Because the immunoSEQ output included only junctional sequences and no quality scores, the filtering could not be the same as the filtering used for full-length reads. To assign V/J genes and CDR3, sequences were annotated against IMGT germline references using PyIR, a Python wrapper for IgBLAST v1.9. Reads with weak V/J assignments (E-value above 1e-6), missing CDR3, stop codons, out-of-frame junctions, or ambiguous translated residues were removed. A V3J clonotype was defined by an identical inferred V gene, J gene, and CDR3 amino acid sequence. Percentage overlap between repertoires was computed as shared unique clonotypes divided by the size of the smaller repertoire. RTK rarefaction, the Chao1 estimator, and Recon v2.1 estimates of unobserved clonotypes were used to assess repertoire richness. OLGA was used to compute generation probabilities for all TCRbeta clonotypes that the gDNA method yielded from a few donors. Imported from immuneACCESS, the table was reduced by TCRdb to in-frame sequences with V and J called. These copies leave out some clones; in studies compared against another copy, an unresolved V gene accounts for under half, and the cause of the remainder is not known. Clone size and the V and J calls come from that table; the DNA yielded D and trimming. In this sample the table shows 2 million to 2.5 million clones, 80% to 95% of which occur a single time. The ten largest clones add up to about 0.37% of the sample.

What the authors observed across the whole study: Because the study included a small number of donors, the genetic and exposure-history diversity represented was limited. Pairwise subsampling indicated that sequencing depth was expected to affect the degree of clonotype sharing among donors. Across four donors, roughly 5.1% of naive CD4, roughly 3.5% of naive CD8, 2.3% of memory CD4, and about 0.4% of memory CD8 clonotypes were shared. Compared with non-shared clonotypes, clonotypes shared by all four sorted-subset donors had higher generation probabilities. Larger estimated clonotype richness was generally found for naive subsets than for memory subsets. Sampling was restricted to blood, and TCR repertoires in tissues likely differ from the TCR repertoires found in blood. Incomplete sequencing was indicated by rarefaction of sorted-subset datasets, despite the large sequencing depth.

For this clone: What antigen it recognizes has not been identified. No much larger clone exists at a distance of one base, and base qualities are not known.

Sequenced material: naive CD4+ T cells from PBMCs. Sample cell subset or site, as interpreted from the label and publication: CD45RA+ positively selected. This TCR came from a man aged 18 to 29 in good health. Some clones in this sample may be carry-over from other donors' samples. The chain couples TRBV10-2 to TRBJ1-1, with the identity of the D gene unclear. The CDR3 has the sequence CASSESVWRVVDTEAFF. The DNA reads as follows: TGCGCCAGCAGTGAGTCGGTGTGGCGGGTCGTGGACACTGAAGCTTTCTTT.